The 20 T cell receptor beta chains below were found in one sample sequenced in a study of blood T cells in healthy people across ages. Primers used in a second PCR of about 6 to 11 cycles were a sample-barcoded 5' primer and a J-beta primer mix. MiXCR, applied by TCRdb to the 5' RACE reads, yields one record per CDR3 protein. Here the sample spans around 800,000 distinct CDR3 sequences, around 62% being singletons. The sequenced sample was blood. Receptors were obtained from a man in his thirties or forties in good health.

There are a few counts of this clonotype. The chain couples TRBV5-1 to TRBJ2-7, with TRBD1 matching over 8 bases. Germline V gene lookup returns CDR1 SGHRS and CDR2 YFSETQ. The CDR3 is made up of 14 amino acids. The V gene end was trimmed by 9 bases and the J gene end by 5 bases; junction bases not matched to a gene: 13. This CDR3 reads CATRQGTPLDEQYF. The CDR3 DNA follows: TGCGCCACCAGACAGGGGACTCCTCTGGACGAGCAGTACTTC.

A word on this clonotype: This may arise from a read error, as a much more abundant clone is one base away. The chain couples TRBV5-1 to TRBJ2-5, with D possibly matching TRBD2 (6 bases). From germline, CDR1 is SGHRS and CDR2 YFSETQ. This CDR3 comprises 13 residues. The CDR3 coding sequence is TGCGTCAGCAGACGGAGGGAACAAGAGACCCAGTACTTC. It yields the protein CVSRRREQETQYF.

To note about this clonotype: Its ends do not fully match the called genes, so a read error is possible. The gene calls are TRBV6-2 or TRBV6-3 and TRBJ2-3; D may be TRBD2 (7 bases). This CDR3 comprises 17 residues. Germline-derived CDR1 and CDR2 are MNHEY and SVGEGT. DNA of the CDR3: TGTGCCTGCAGGGACATGCTAGCGGTTAACCATTTGGATACGCAGTATTTT. Residues: CACRDMLAVNHLDTQYF.

This clonotype was counted between two and nine times. The gene calls are TRBV4-3 and TRBJ2-1, with 12 nucleotides matching TRBD1. The germline gives CDR1 LGHNA, CDR2 YSLEER. J gave up 10 bases and V 4 bases, and 8 bases lay outside the gene matches. This CDR3 has 15 residues. CDR3 region: CASSLSGTGGREQFF. CDR3 DNA: TGCGCCAGCAGCCTGTCCGGGACAGGGGGCAGGGAGCAGTTCTTC.

This clonotype was picked up a small number of times. The chain joins TRBV5-6 to TRBJ2-7; maybe TRBD1 (6 bases). Trimming left V 4 bases short and J 2 bases short, with 13 bases between. CDR1 SGHDT and CDR2 YYEEEE come from the germline V gene. This CDR3 is 14 amino acids long. The CDR3, as DNA: TGTGCCAGCAGCGAGCAGGGGAGACCCTACGAGCAGTACTTC. Its protein is CASSEQGRPYEQYF.

The chain has TRBV5-1 and TRBJ2-4, with D possibly TRBD1 on 5 matching bases. The DNA matches TRBJ2-5 better at its end, which makes the J call doubtful. The CDR3 consists of 14 residues. Germline V gives CDR1 SGHRS, CDR2 YFSETQ. The DNA for the CDR3 is TGCGCCAGCAGCCCGACAGTACACCAAGAGACCCAGTACTTC. Residues: CASSPTVHQETQYF.

This clonotype was seen only a few times. The chain uses TRBV7-8 and TRBJ2-5; no firm D call. The CDR3 totals 14 residues. Trimming took off 1 base at V and 5 bases at J, with 11 bases between the two ends. The germline V gene has CDR1 SGHVS and CDR2 FQNEAQ. DNA of the CDR3: TGTGCCAGCAGCTTAGGGACGGTACGGGAGACCCAGTACTTC. Translated, it gives CASSLGTVRETQYF. The variable domain in full, with the rest retrieved from reference TRBV7-8 and TRBJ2-5, is GAGVSQSPRYKVAKRGQDVALRCDPISGHVSLFWYQQALGQGPEFLTYFQNEAQLDKSGLPSDRFFAERPEGSVSTLKIQRTQQEDSAVYLCASSLGTVRETQYFGPGTRLLVL.

This CDR3 reads CASSWVGGAEYEQYF. CDR3 bases: TGCGCCAGCAGCTGGGTTGGGGGTGCGGAATACGAGCAGTACTTC. This chain connects TRBV5-1 to TRBJ2-7; D is perhaps TRBD1 or TRBD2 (5 bases each). The CDR3 extends over 15 amino acids. Per germline, CDR1 SGHRS and CDR2 YFSETQ. Trimming took off 3 bases at V and 4 bases at J, with 17 bases between the two ends.

This clonotype was observed at least ten times. This chain links TRBV20-1 with TRBJ2-7; 10 bases are shared with TRBD2. CDR3 size: 14 residues. V lost 5 bases to trimming and J lost 3 bases; unmatched junction nucleotides: 7. Germline CDR1 and CDR2: DFQATT and SNEGSKA (reference sequence). As DNA, the CDR3 is TGCAGTGCTGCCGGTAGCGGGGGGAACTACGAGCAGTACTTC. It encodes CSAAGSGGNYEQYF.

V is TRBV6-2 or TRBV6-3 and J is TRBJ2-1; no definite D call. The CDR3 consists of 12 residues. Germline V lookup: CDR1 MNHEY, CDR2 SVGEGT. V lost 6 bases to trimming and J lost 7 bases, with 10 bases between them. The CDR3 protein is CASRTRSNEQFF. In DNA form, the CDR3 reads TGTGCCAGCAGAACGAGAAGTAATGAGCAGTTCTTC.

This clonotype was found a few times. The CDR3 nucleotides are TGCGCCAGCAGTTTCGAGGCGGGGCGCGAGCAGTACTTC. Translated, it gives CASSFEAGREQYF. The chain carries TRBV5-1 and TRBJ2-7; maybe TRBD2 (6 bases). CDR1 and CDR2 (germline): SGHRS, YFSETQ. The CDR3 extends over 13 amino acids. V lost 5 bases, J lost 6 bases, and 15 bases lay in between.

The chain employs TRBV7-9 and TRBJ2-1; weak D call: TRBD1 (6 bases). The CDR3 covers 14 residues. CDR1 SEHNR and CDR2 FQNEAQ come from the germline V gene (reference sequence). V shed 4 bases and J shed 13 bases, with 20 bases lying between them. As DNA, the CDR3 is TGTGCCAGCAGCTCCGGACAGTACCAAGAGACCCAGTTCTTC. Its protein product is CASSSGQYQETQFF. Drawing the rest from reference TRBV7-9 and TRBJ2-1, the complete variable domain is DTGVSQNPRHKITKRGQNVTFRCDPISEHNRLYWYRQTLGQGPEFLTYFQNEAQLEKSRLLSDRFSAERPKGSFSTLEIQRTEQGDSAMYLCASSSGQYQETQFFGPGTRLTVL.

The chain combines TRBV6-5 with TRBJ1-5; D call uncertain. V lost 2 bases and J lost 1, with 9 bases in between. CDR3 length equals 15 residues. Looked up from germline, CDR1 is MNHEY and CDR2 is SVGAGI. The CDR3 nucleotides read TGTGCCAGCAGTTACGCTGGTGGAAGCAATCAGCCCCAGCATTTT. Amino acid sequence: CASSYAGGSNQPQHF.

The V call is TRBV27, the J call TRBJ2-7; no clear D gene. The DNA end is more similar to TRBJ2-5, so the J call may be wrong. CDR1 MNHEY and CDR2 SMNVEV come from the germline V gene (reference sequence). This CDR3 is 14 amino acids long. The CDR3 DNA sequence: TGTGCCAGCAGCCCCCTGACCGTCGGGGAGACCCAGTACTTC. Its translation is CASSPLTVGETQYF.

The J gene is TRBJ2-1, the V gene TRBV20-1; 9 bases line up with TRBD2. The CDR3 totals 15 residues. V dropped 4 bases and J dropped 7; count of bases not matched to a gene: 11. The germline gives CDR1 DFQATT, CDR2 SNEGSKA (reference sequence). This CDR3 is CSAKRRGGGINEQFF. As DNA, the CDR3 is TGCAGTGCTAAGAGGCGGGGGGGCGGTATAAATGAGCAGTTCTTC.

This clonotype was picked up a small number of times. A clone one base away is much larger, so this may be a read error. In DNA, the CDR3 is TGCAGCGTTCGGCTATCAGCGGGGATACATGAGCAGTACTTC. Translation gives CSVRLSAGIHEQYF. J is TRBJ2-5 and V is TRBV29-1, with TRBD2 matching over 7 bases. J was trimmed by 11 bases and V by 5 bases; bases with no gene match: 17. The CDR3 is made up of 14 amino acids. Germline V gives CDR1 SQVTM, CDR2 ANQGSEA. The variable domain in full, completed from reference TRBV29-1 and TRBJ2-5, reads SAVISQKPSRDICQRGTSLTIQCQVDSQVTMMFWYRQQPGQSLTLIATANQGSEATYESGFVIDKFPISRPNLTFSTLTVSNMSPEDSSIYLCSVRLSAGIHEQYFGPGTRLLVL.

The V gene is TRBV4-3, the J gene TRBJ1-2; D is possibly TRBD1 (6 bases). The CDR3 extends over 16 amino acids. The germline V and J ends were trimmed by 2 bases and 3 bases, with 16 bases remaining between them. From germline, CDR1 is LGHNA and CDR2 YSLEER. The CDR3, as DNA: TGCGCCAGCAGCCAATCATCGGGGGGCTTCTACTATGGCTACACCTTC. Protein product: CASSQSSGGFYYGYTF.

The chain joins TRBV19 to TRBJ2-3; maybe TRBD1 (5 bases). The germline V gene encodes CDR1 LNHDA and CDR2 SQIVND (reference sequence). V shed 7 bases and J shed 2 bases, with 13 bases lying between them. The CDR3 totals 14 residues. CDR3 region: CASTLRQPTDTQYF. In DNA, the CDR3 is TGTGCCAGTACCCTAAGACAGCCCACAGATACGCAGTATTTT. The variable domain in full, with the rest retrieved from reference TRBV19 and TRBJ2-3, is DGGITQSPKYLFRKEGQNVTLSCEQNLNHDAMYWYRQDPGQGLRLIYYSQIVNDFQKGDIAEGYSVSREKKESFPLTVTSAQKNPTAFYLCASTLRQPTDTQYFGPGTRLTVL.

A few counts support this clonotype. J is TRBJ2-1 and V is TRBV4-3; D not resolved. CDR3 length: 14 amino acids. Trimming stripped 1 base from V and 6 bases from J, with 10 bases between. CDR1 is LGHNA, CDR2 YSLEER, per germline. CDR3 sequence (DNA): TGCGCCAGCAGCCAAGGCCTTACCGGCAATGAGCAGTTCTTC. This translates into CASSQGLTGNEQFF.

This clonotype appeared a few times. V gene TRBV10-3 combines with J gene TRBJ2-3; tentatively, D is TRBD1 (6 bases). This CDR3 is 16 amino acids long. Trimming took 6 bases from V and 0 from J, leaving 16 bases between them. From germline, CDR1 is ENHRY and CDR2 SYGVKD. The CDR3 DNA sequence: TGTGCCATCAGCTCCAGACAGGAACAAAGCACAGATACGCAGTATTTT. This gives the protein CAISSRQEQSTDTQYF.